Listed below are T cell receptor beta chains from one sample, sequenced in a study of T cells after yellow fever vaccination. TCRdb re-derived calls from the 5' RACE reads in MiXCR, one entry per CDR3 protein. The sample has about 320,000 distinct CDR3 sequences; about 11% are singletons. The sample here was CD4+ T cells sorted from PBMCs, taken 45 days after the yellow fever booster vaccination. Receptor source: a man in his late teens or twenties who received the YFV17D yellow fever vaccine. Each CDR3 is given with its conserved first and last residue.

v_call cdr3_aa
TRBV7-9 CASSRKQGRTEAFF
TRBV6-4 CASSGYRGGYGYTF
TRBV20-1 CSATLAGHYNEQFF
TRBV2 CAVRQGDQPQHF
TRBV20-1 CSASGVGTSGGVFF
TRBV12-3/TRBV12-4 CASSRDGRDTQYF
TRBV7-3 CASSLRTGTAWTGELFF
TRBV7-2 CASSSGVGPIETQYF
TRBV4-1 CASSLLVRRDGNGYTF
TRBV24-1 CATSAIRGTVTGELFF
TRBV6-5 CASRWTANTGELFF
TRBV14 CASSPRRSGELFF
TRBV7-9 CASSTGTGVPDTQYF
TRBV18 CASSPGRDQSGELFF
TRBV6-2/TRBV6-3 CASSHRGDRVTQYF
TRBV19 CASSIDNRGASYNEQFF
TRBV9 CASSDPPGRGGADTQYF
TRBV4-3 CASSQTRGSYEKLFF
TRBV7-9 CASSLVASTANEQFF
TRBV6-6 CASSPSVTSTHGYTF
TRBV12-3/TRBV12-4 CAIRVAGQETQYF
TRBV10-3 CASHGTDNQPQHF
TRBV7-9 CASSLGQASGEQFF
TRBV12-3/TRBV12-4 CASSPLRWGENGKLFF
TRBV7-3 CASISGHFNSPLHF
TRBV27 CASKQGGGDTGELFF
TRBV10-3 CAISESSVNSPLHF
TRBV6-5 CASSYSRGAYEQYF
TRBV5-1 CASSLLYGGAGEQFF
TRBV9 CASSAQGWETQYF
TRBV6-5 CASSPASGGSDTQYF
TRBV5-1 CASSQDYQAIYGYTF
TRBV12-3/TRBV12-4 CASSPSYWTTYEQYF
TRBV20-1 CSASGQGISGSNQPQHF
TRBV18 CASSPMTGQYEAFF
TRBV20-1 CSAPGKRNTEAFF
TRBV24-1 CATSDLSGPSTDTQYF
TRBV6-5 CASSNTGTSGGTDTQYF
TRBV7-2 CASSPSPSLQETQYF
TRBV2 CASSDGGGSEQFF
TRBV9 CASSVNPASWDEQYF
TRBV13 CASFLAGTDTQYF
TRBV7-3 CASSPDRVTQYF
TRBV11-2 CASSYKMTAKNEKLFF
TRBV12-3/TRBV12-4 CASSYIPGLNTEAFF
TRBV20-1 CSAHSTDTQYF
TRBV20-1 CSALSDSPATNEKLFF
TRBV19 CASRGRKTANTGELFF
TRBV11-2 CASSLGVEEQFF
TRBV7-3 CASSSGAGTGADTQYF
TRBV6-5 CASSRTPLLEGRGDTQYF
TRBV30 CAWSQGGAGNTIYF
TRBV27 CASGWVFGEQFF
TRBV29-1 CSVLLAPYQETQYF